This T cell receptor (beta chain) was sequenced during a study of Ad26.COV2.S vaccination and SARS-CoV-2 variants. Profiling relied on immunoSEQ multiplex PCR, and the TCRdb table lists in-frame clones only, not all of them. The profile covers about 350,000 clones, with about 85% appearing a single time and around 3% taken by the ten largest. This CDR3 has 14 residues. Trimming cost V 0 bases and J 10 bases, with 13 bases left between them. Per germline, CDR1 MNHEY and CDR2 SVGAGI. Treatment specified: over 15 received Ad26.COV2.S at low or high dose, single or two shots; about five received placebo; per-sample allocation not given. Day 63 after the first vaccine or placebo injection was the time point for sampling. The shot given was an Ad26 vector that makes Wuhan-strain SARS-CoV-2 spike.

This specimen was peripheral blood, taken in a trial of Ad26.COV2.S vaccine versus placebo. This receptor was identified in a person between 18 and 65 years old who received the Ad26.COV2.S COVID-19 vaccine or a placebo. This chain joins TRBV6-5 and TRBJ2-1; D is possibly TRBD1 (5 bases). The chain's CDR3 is CASSYSKAGSEQFF. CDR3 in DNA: TGTGCCAGCAGTTACTCGAAGGCAGGGTCGGAGCAGTTCTTC.